This entry describes one TCR beta chain. The entry originates in a study of control samples from healthy donors and cancer patients. Looked up from germline, CDR1 is SGHRS and CDR2 is YFSETQ. The V gene lost 0 bases and the J gene lost 5 bases, with 14 bases spanning the gap. The CDR3 covers 15 residues. Profiled with immunoSEQ multiplex PCR; TCRdb holds only in-frame clones, not every one. There are 100,000 to 150,000 clones in the sample; roughly 90% occur only once, and more than 6.5% lies in the top ten. The V call is TRBV5-1, the J call TRBJ2-5; D is possibly TRBD1 or TRBD2 (6 bases each). The source is a man between 18 and 29 years old in good health. Material for sequencing was blood. DNA for the CDR3: TGCGCCAGCAGCTTGGCCCAGGGGACTTGGGAGACCCAGTACTTC. Its protein is CASSLAQGTWETQYF.